These 20 T cell receptor beta chains came from one sample sequenced in a study of tumor and adjacent non-tumor tissue in lung cancer. A modified ARM-PCR protocol with three rounds of nested PCR amplified TCRbeta. MiXCR, run by TCRdb on the multiplex PCR reads, gives a single entry per CDR3 protein. The data contain 90,000 to 100,000 distinct CDR3 sequences, 80% of them singletons. The template was RNA from unsorted bulk tissue. The normal lung tissue was taken more than 3 cm from the tumor edge. The specimen was distant non-tumor lung tissue. The receptors were gathered from a man aged 60-69 years with small cell lung cancer.

V usage is TRBV20-1 and J usage is TRBJ1-5; 8 bases align to TRBD1. This CDR3 is built from 13 residues. Germline CDR1 and CDR2: DFQATT and SNEGSKA (reference sequence). V trimming: 1 base; J trimming: 7 bases; junction bases outside the gene matches: 3. In DNA, the CDR3 is TGCAGTGCTAGAGCACAGGGGGACCAGCCCCAGCATTTT. Its protein is CSARAQGDQPQHF.

Only a few counts were recorded for this clonotype. Sequence at one end of the junction differs from germline and may be a read error. This chain connects TRBV10-1 to TRBJ2-1; 8 positions agree with TRBD2. CDR1 and CDR2 (germline): WNHNN, SYGVQD (reference sequence). This CDR3 region has 15 residues. CDR3: CANSDRAGAYNEQFF. The CDR3 nucleotides are TGTGCCAACAGTGATCGAGCGGGAGCTTACAATGAGCAATTCTTC.

In the case of this clonotype: One end of the junction does not line up with germline, which may come from a read error. The chain couples TRBV4-2 to TRBJ2-1; a weak D match, TRBD1 (6 bases). In germline, CDR1 is LGHNA, CDR2 YNFKEQ. The CDR3 covers 15 residues. The CDR3 DNA reads as TGTGCCACCAGCCATCCGCGAAATCGAGGGGGTGAGCAGTTCTTC. Translation: CATSHPRNRGGEQFF.

In the case of this clonotype: One end of the junction varies from germline; a read error may be responsible. The CDR3 bases are TGTGCCAGCATTTACCAGGGACGGAATGAGCAGTTCTTC. Encoded protein: CASIYQGRNEQFF. The chain links TRBV6-5 to TRBJ2-1; the D call may be TRBD1 or TRBD2 (5 bases each). Germline loops: CDR1 MNHEY, CDR2 SVGAGI. The CDR3 is made up of 13 amino acids.

For this clonotype: Given a much more abundant clone one base away, this may be a read error. The chain combines TRBV30 with TRBJ2-3; possible D gene TRBD1, 6 bases. The CDR3 has 13 amino acids. V was cut by 1 base and J by 6 bases, with 11 bases left in between. Germline lookup yields CDR1 GTSNPN and CDR2 SVGIG (reference sequence). The CDR3, as DNA: TGTGCCTGGAGTGGGGACACATTGGATACGCAGTATTTT. Translating it yields CAWSGDTLDTQYF.

Worth noting for this clonotype: Germline is not matched at one junction end, which may reflect a read error. The chain couples TRBV5-8 to TRBJ2-1; the match to TRBD2 covers 11 bases. Germline CDR1 and CDR2: SGHTS and YDEGEE. The CDR3 totals 15 residues. CDR3 coding DNA: TGTGCCAGCAGTCTTGCACTAGCGGGAGACAATGAGCAGTTATTC. This gives the protein CASSLALAGDNEQLF. Based on the CDR3 plus reference TRBV5-8 and TRBJ2-1, the full variable domain is EAGVTQSPTHLIKTRGQQATLRCSPISGHTSVYWYQQALGLGLQFLLWYDEGEERNRGNFPPRFSGRQFPNYSSELNVNALELEDSALYLCASSLALAGDNEQLFGPGTRLTVL.

With respect to this clonotype: The CDR3 ends on some other residue instead of the conserved phenylalanine or tryptophan, so this is likely a read error. The chain joins TRBV12-3 or TRBV12-4 to TRBJ1-6; D is ambiguous. V lost 4 bases and J 7 bases, leaving 14 bases between the germline ends. This CDR3 has 15 amino acids. This chain's CDR3 is CASSYPDRPNSPLHV. The CDR3 region has the DNA TGTGCCAGCAGTTACCCAGACCGGCCCAATTCACCCCTCCACGTT.

A word on this clonotype: Given a much more abundant clone one base away, this may be a read error. The conserved phenylalanine or tryptophan is not found at the CDR3 terminus, so this likely reflects a read error. The chain uses TRBV5-1 and TRBJ1-1; D ambiguous. Germline V lookup: CDR1 SGHRS, CDR2 YFSETQ. There are 14 residues in the CDR3. V was clipped by 0 bases and J by 3 bases, with 9 bases between them. CDR3 coding DNA: TGCGCCAGCAGCTTGGTCGGGTCACACACTGAAGCTTTCATT. The encoded protein is CASSLVGSHTEAFI.

Comment on this clonotype: Its ends do not fully match the called genes, so a read error is possible. This rearrangement joins TRBV14 to TRBJ2-6; TRBD1 might be the D (5 bases). This CDR3 has 14 residues. Germline loops: CDR1 SGHDN, CDR2 FVKESK. The CDR3 DNA sequence: TGTGCCAGCAGCCGAACCTCTGGGGCCAACGTCGTGACTTTC. Its protein product is CASSRTSGANVVTF.

Of note for this clonotype: The CDR3 does not close with the conserved phenylalanine or tryptophan, likely indicating a read error. The CDR3 loop is CASRGGVGRTYEQYY. CDR3 bases: TGCGCCAGCAGAGGGGGAGTCGGCCGTACCTACGAGCAGTACTAC. The genes are TRBV4-1 and TRBJ2-7; possible D gene TRBD1, 6 bases. Trimming took 6 bases from V and 2 from J, leaving 17 bases between them. The CDR3 runs to 15 residues. The germline CDR1 and CDR2 sequences are MGHRA and YSYEKL.

As to this clonotype: The missing conserved phenylalanine or tryptophan at the end of this CDR3 makes a read error likely. The DNA is omitted, as the CDR3 cannot be located on it reliably, and the CDR3 follows TCRdb's listing. This rearrangement joins TRBV29-1 to TRBJ2-1; the listed D gene, TRBD1, was not tested against the DNA. Germline V gene lookup returns CDR1 SQVTM and CDR2 ANQGSEA. Including both end residues, the CDR3 is 15 amino acids long. CDR3 loop: CSVEWRDRSYNERFL.

V usage is TRBV6-5 and J usage is TRBJ2-2; possibly TRBD2 for D (6 bases). V was clipped by 5 bases and J by 5 bases, with 15 bases between them. The CDR3 sequence is 15 residues long. Germline CDR1 MNHEY, CDR2 SVGAGI. CDR3 region: CASSNWRARTGELFF. The CDR3 nucleotides are TGTGCCAGCAGTAACTGGAGGGCCAGAACCGGGGAGCTGTTTTTT.

With regard to this clonotype: At one end the junction does not follow the germline gene, possibly because of a read error. The chain recombines TRBV4-1 with TRBJ2-7, with TRBD1 as a possible D gene (5 bases). In germline, CDR1 is MGHRA, CDR2 YSYEKL. This CDR3 contains 13 residues. This chain's CDR3 is CTSSFDRRYVQYF. The DNA for the CDR3 is TGCACCAGCAGTTTCGACAGACGCTACGTGCAGTACTTC.

A remark on this clonotype: A junction boundary mismatches the germline segment, possibly from a read error. This chain joins TRBV6-2 or TRBV6-3 and TRBJ2-6; 7 positions match TRBD1. Germline V gives CDR1 MNHEY, CDR2 SVGEGT. This CDR3 is built from 15 residues. The CDR3 spells CASSLTGSGANVLTF. The CDR3 bases are TGCGCCAGCAGTCTGACAGGGTCTGGGGCCAACGTCCTGACTTTC.

This clonotype has ten or more counts. The chain employs TRBV7-9 and TRBJ2-2; perhaps TRBD2 as D (6 bases). The germline CDR1 and CDR2 sequences are SEHNR and FQNEAQ (reference sequence). Trimming removed 6 bases from V and 3 bases from J, with 14 bases in between. This CDR3 region has 15 residues. The CDR3 DNA reads as TGTGCCAGCAGAAGCGGGCCGGAGGACACCGGGGAGCTGTTTTTT. Its protein product is CASRSGPEDTGELFF.

Note on this clonotype: This clone may be a read error of a much larger clone one base away. The V and J genes are TRBV7-9 and TRBJ1-1; D remains ambiguous. Germline lookup yields CDR1 SEHNR and CDR2 FQNEAQ (reference sequence). This CDR3 comprises 13 residues. The germline V and J ends were trimmed by 1 base and 9 bases, with 12 bases remaining between them. CDR3 bases: TGTGCCAGCAGCTTAGTGTCTCCATCGAAAGCTTTCTTT. It translates to CASSLVSPSKAFF.

In this sample, this clonotype turned up a few times. The CDR3 end shows no conserved phenylalanine or tryptophan, and so a read error is likely. The gene calls are TRBV20-1 and TRBJ1-1; D remains unclear. Germline V lookup: CDR1 DFQATT, CDR2 SNEGSKA (reference sequence). The CDR3 is made up of 11 amino acids. CDR3 sequence reads: CSASTDTEAFI. DNA for the CDR3: TGTAGTGCTAGTACGGACACTGAAGCTTTCATT.

In regard to this clonotype: A much more abundant neighbour one base away suggests this may be a read error. This rearrangement joins TRBV28 to TRBJ2-3; D is perhaps TRBD1 (5 bases). CDR3 size: 13 residues. In germline, CDR1 is MDHEN, CDR2 SYDVKM. V was shortened by 5 bases and J by 6 bases, with 12 bases between the two germline ends. Here the CDR3 reads CASSVPGMDTQYF. CDR3 DNA: TGTGCCAGCAGTGTCCCAGGGATGGATACGCAGTATTTT.

In regard to this clonotype: At one end the junction does not follow the germline gene, possibly because of a read error. The V call is TRBV11-1, the J call TRBJ2-5, with 8 bases fitting TRBD1. Per germline, CDR1 SGHAT and CDR2 FQDESV (reference sequence). CDR3 length: 17 amino acids. The CDR3 is CANSLEALRTGRETQYF. The CDR3 bases are TGTGCCAACAGCTTAGAGGCCCTCAGGACAGGGCGAGAGACCCAGTACTTC.

Note on this clonotype: Relative to the germline gene, one junction end is altered; a read error may explain this. The CDR3 bases are TGTGCCAGCAGACAGACTAGCGGGAGTAAAGATAGGCAGTATTTT. Translation: CASRQTSGSKDRQYF. The chain couples TRBV12-3 or TRBV12-4 to TRBJ2-3; 12 bases fit TRBD2. The CDR3 runs 15 residues.